This TCR beta chain emerged from a study of OX40 agonist ivuxolimab in advanced cancers. Overall study: An agonistic anti-OX40 (CD134) antibody, ivuxolimab, was used to treat the patients.

The study's findings and limits: The study found that CD8+ T cells averaged more expanded clones than CD4+. At doses 0.1 to 3.0 mg/kg, CD4+ and CD8+ clones expanded.

Notes on this clone: Its antigen is not known.

The method was immunoSEQ multiplex PCR; TCRdb's version includes in-frame clones alone and lacks a portion of them. The data hold 70,000 to 95,000 clones, with approximately 85% observed a single time. This sample comprised CD4+ or CD8+ T cells sorted from blood, obtained in a trial of the OX40 agonist ivuxolimab. This clonotype originated in an adult with an advanced solid tumor such as melanoma, head and neck, liver or kidney cancer.

The CDR3 DNA reads as TGTGCCAGCAGCTTTGATATCGCGGGGGATCAGCCCCAGCATTTT. As protein: CASSFDIAGDQPQHF. The rearrangement joins TRBV7-9 to TRBJ1-5, with D possibly being TRBD1 (5 bases). The CDR3 consists of 15 residues. Trimming cost V 3 bases and J 5 bases, with 14 bases left between them. Looked up from germline, CDR1 is SEHNR and CDR2 is FQNEAQ (reference sequence).